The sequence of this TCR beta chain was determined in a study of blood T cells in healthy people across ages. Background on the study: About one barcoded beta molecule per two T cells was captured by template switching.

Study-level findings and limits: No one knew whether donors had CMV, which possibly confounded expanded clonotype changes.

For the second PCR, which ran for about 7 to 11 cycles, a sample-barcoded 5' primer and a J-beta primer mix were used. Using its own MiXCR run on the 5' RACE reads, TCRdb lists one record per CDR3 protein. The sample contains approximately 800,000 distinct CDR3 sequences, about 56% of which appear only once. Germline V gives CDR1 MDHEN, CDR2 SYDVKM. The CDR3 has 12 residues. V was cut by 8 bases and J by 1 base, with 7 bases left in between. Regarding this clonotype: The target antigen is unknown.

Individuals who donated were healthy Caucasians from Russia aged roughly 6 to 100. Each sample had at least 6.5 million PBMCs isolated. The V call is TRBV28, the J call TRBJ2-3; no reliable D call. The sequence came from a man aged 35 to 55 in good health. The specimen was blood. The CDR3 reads CASLSGTDTQYF. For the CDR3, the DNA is TGTGCCAGCCTCTCTGGCACAGATACGCAGTATTTT.